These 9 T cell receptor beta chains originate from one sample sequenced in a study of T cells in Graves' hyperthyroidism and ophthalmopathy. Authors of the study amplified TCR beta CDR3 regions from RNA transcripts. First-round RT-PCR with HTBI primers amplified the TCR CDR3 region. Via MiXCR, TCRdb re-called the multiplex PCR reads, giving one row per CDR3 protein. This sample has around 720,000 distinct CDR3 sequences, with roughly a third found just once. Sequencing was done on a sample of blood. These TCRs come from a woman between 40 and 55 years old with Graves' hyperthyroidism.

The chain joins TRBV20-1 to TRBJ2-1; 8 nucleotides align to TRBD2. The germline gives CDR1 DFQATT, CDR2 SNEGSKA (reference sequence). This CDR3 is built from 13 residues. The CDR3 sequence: CSGSGIADNEQFF. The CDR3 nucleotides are TGCAGCGGTAGCGGGATAGCGGACAATGAGCAGTTCTTC.

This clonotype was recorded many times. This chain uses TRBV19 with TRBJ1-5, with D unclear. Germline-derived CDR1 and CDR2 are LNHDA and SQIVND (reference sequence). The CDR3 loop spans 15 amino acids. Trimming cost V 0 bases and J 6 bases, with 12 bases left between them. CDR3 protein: CASSIDLTGGQPQHF. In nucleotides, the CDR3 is TGTGCCAGTAGTATAGACCTCACGGGAGGTCAGCCCCAGCATTTT.

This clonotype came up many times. This CDR3 is CASSKDRGGTNQPQHF. The DNA of the CDR3 is TGTGCCAGCAGCAAGGACCGGGGGGGGACGAATCAGCCCCAGCATTTT. The chain couples TRBV7-8 to TRBJ1-5, with D possibly being TRBD1 (5 bases). Germline V gives CDR1 SGHVS, CDR2 FQNEAQ. V lost 5 bases and J lost 4, with 18 bases in between. This CDR3 region has 16 residues.

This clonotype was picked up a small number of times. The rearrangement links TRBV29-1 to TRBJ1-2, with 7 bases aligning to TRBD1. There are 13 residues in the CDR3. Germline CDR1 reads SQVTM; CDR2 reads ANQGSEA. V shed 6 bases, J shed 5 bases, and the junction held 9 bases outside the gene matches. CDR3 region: CSVGDPGGYGYTF. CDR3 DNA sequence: TGCAGCGTGGGGGACCCAGGGGGGTATGGCTACACCTTC.

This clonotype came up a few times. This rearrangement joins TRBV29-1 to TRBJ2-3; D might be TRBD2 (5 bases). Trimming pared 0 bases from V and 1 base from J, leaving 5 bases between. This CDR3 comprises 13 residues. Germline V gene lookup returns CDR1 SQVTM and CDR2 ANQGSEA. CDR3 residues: CSVEELGTDTQYF. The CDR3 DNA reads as TGCAGCGTTGAAGAACTAGGCACAGATACGCAGTATTTT.

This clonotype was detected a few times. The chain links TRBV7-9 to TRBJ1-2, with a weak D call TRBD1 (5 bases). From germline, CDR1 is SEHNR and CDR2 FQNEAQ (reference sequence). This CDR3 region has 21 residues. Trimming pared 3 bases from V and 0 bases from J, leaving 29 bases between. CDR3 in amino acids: CASSFSQSGWGRTLANYGYTF. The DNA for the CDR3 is TGTGCCAGCAGCTTCTCCCAGTCCGGTTGGGGCCGAACTCTAGCTAACTATGGCTACACCTTC. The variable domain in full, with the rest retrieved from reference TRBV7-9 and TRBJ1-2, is DTGVSQNPRHKITKRGQNVTFRCDPISEHNRLYWYRQTLGQGPEFLTYFQNEAQLEKSRLLSDRFSAERPKGSFSTLEIQRTEQGDSAMYLCASSFSQSGWGRTLANYGYTFGSGTRLTVV.

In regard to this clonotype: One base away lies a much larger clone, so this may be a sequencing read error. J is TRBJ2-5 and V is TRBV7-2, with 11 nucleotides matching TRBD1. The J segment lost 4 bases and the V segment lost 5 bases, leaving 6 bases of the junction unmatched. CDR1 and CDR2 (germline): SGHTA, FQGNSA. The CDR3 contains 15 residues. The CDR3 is CASSIGQGAAETQYF. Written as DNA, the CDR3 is TGTGCCAGCAGCATAGGACAGGGGGCCGCAGAGACCCAGTACTTC. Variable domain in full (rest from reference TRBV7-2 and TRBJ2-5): GAGVSQSPSNKVTEKGKDVELRCDPISGHTALYWYRQSLGQGLEFLIYFQGNSAPDKSGLPSDRFSAERTGGSVSTLTIQRTQQEDSAVYLCASSIGQGAAETQYFGPGTRLLVL.

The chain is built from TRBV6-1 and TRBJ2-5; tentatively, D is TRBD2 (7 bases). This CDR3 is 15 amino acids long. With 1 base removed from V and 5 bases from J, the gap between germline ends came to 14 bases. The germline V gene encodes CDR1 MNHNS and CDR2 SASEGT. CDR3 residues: CASSEVPGGEETQYF. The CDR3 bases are TGTGCCAGCAGTGAAGTCCCGGGGGGCGAGGAGACCCAGTACTTC.

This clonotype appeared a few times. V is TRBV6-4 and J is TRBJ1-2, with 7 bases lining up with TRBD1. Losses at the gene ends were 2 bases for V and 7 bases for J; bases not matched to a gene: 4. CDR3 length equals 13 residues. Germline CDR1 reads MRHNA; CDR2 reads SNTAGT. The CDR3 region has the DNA TGTGCCAGCAGTGACCCGACAGGGCCTGGCTACACCTTC. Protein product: CASSDPTGPGYTF.